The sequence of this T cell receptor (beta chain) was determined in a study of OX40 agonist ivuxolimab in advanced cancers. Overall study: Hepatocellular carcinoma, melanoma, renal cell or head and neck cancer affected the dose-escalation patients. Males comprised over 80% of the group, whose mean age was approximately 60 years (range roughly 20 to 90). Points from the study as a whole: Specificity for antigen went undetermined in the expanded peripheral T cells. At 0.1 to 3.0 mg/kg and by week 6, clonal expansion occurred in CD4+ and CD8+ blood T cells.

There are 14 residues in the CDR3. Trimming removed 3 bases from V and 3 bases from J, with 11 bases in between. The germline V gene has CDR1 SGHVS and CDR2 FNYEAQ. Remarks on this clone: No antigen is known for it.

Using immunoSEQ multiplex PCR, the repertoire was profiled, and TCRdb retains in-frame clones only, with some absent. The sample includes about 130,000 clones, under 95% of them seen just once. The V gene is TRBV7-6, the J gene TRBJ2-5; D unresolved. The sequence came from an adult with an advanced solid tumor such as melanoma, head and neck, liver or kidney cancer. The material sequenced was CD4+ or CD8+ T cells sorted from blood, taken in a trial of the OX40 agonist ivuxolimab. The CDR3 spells CASSLSGPKETQYF. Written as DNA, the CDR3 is TGTGCCAGCAGCTTGTCTGGTCCGAAAGAGACCCAGTACTTC.